A selection of T cell receptor beta chains follows, all from one sample in a study of shared clonotypes between healthy human individuals. Sequencing used immunoSEQ multiplex PCR; TCRdb keeps in-frame clones, though not all of them. The profile shows a few million clones, 90% to 95% of them singletons. The sequenced material came from naive CD4+ T cells from PBMCs. All receptors come from a man aged 18 to 30 in good health. Some clones in this sample may be carry-over from other donors' samples. The CDR3 runs from the conserved cysteine through the conserved F or W. A D gene is named only where the DNA matches it firmly. Rows give clone size only sometimes, using once, few, many, or a class for an expanded clone.

.	TRBV19	TRBJ2-3	TRBD1	CASSITGTGDSRPDTQYF	TGTGCCAGTAGTATAACCGGGACAGGGGATTCTAGGCCAGATACGCAGTATTTT
once	TRBV29-1	TRBJ1-2	TRBD1	CSVARLGGRGSYGYTF	TGCAGCGTTGCAAGATTGGGGGGCAGGGGGAGCTATGGCTACACCTTC
.	TRBV2	TRBJ1-3	TRBD1	CASSTDRGRNTIYF	TGTGCCAGCAGTACGGACAGGGGGCGAAACACCATATATTTT
.	TRBV28	TRBJ1-3	.	CASSLPGDSGNTIYF	TGTGCCAGCAGTTTACCCGGAGACTCTGGAAACACCATATATTTT
once	TRBV7-6	TRBJ2-5	.	CASSVDSKETQYF	TGTGCCAGCAGCGTGGACAGCAAAGAGACCCAGTACTTC
.	TRBV7-2	TRBJ2-1	TRBD2	CASSSLKTSGRSYNEQFF	TGTGCCAGCAGCTCCCTAAAGACTAGCGGGAGGTCGTACAATGAGCAGTTCTTC
.	TRBV29-1	TRBJ1-2	.	CSVDSRGDLNYGYTF	TGCAGCGTTGATTCTCGAGGGGACCTGAACTATGGCTACACCTTC
few	TRBV7-9	TRBJ1-2	TRBD1	CASSTGDGYTF	TGTGCCAGCAGTACAGGGGACGGCTACACCTTC
.	TRBV25-1	TRBJ2-1	.	CASRLTSYNEQFF	TGTGCCAGCAGGTTGACCTCCTACAATGAGCAGTTCTTC
.	TRBV4-2	TRBJ2-1	TRBD2	CASSQASATGGAYNEQFF	TGTGCCAGCAGCCAAGCGTCTGCGACGGGAGGGGCCTACAATGAGCAGTTCTTC
.	TRBV7-2	TRBJ2-1	.	CASSQQYNEQFF	TGTGCCAGCAGCCAACAATACAATGAGCAGTTCTTC
few	TRBV4-3	TRBJ1-1	.	CASSQGETSRNTEAFF	TGCGCCAGCAGCCAAGGCGAAACCTCTCGGAACACTGAAGCTTTCTTT
.	TRBV28	TRBJ2-7	TRBD2	CASMFGGFSYEQYF	TGTGCCAGCATGTTCGGGGGGTTTTCCTACGAGCAGTACTTC
.	TRBV5-1	TRBJ2-1	TRBD1	CASTPRQGASYNEQFF	TGCGCCAGCACCCCCAGACAGGGGGCCTCCTACAATGAGCAGTTCTTC
.	TRBV7-9	TRBJ2-7	TRBD2	CASSSPKAGGFTYEQYF	TGTGCCAGCAGCTCACCCAAAGCGGGAGGGTTTACCTACGAGCAGTACTTC
once	TRBV5-1	TRBJ2-5	TRBD2	CASSSGEGQETQYF	TGCGCCAGCAGTTCCGGGGAGGGCCAAGAGACCCAGTACTTC
.	TRBV5-1	TRBJ2-1	TRBD2	CASSFLTSGAYNEQFF	TGCGCCAGCAGCTTCCTCACTAGCGGCGCATACAATGAGCAGTTCTTC
.	TRBV28	TRBJ2-7	TRBD2	CASSGGTASYEQYF	TGTGCCAGCAGCGGGGGGACCGCCTCCTACGAGCAGTACTTC
.	TRBV4-2	TRBJ2-2	TRBD2	CASSQVERGHTGELFF	TGTGCCAGCAGCCAAGTCGAGCGGGGGCACACCGGGGAGCTGTTTTTT
.	TRBV18	TRBJ2-7	TRBD1	CASSPLPTTGLDEQYF	TGTGCCAGCTCACCGCTACCGACGACAGGGTTGGACGAGCAGTACTTC
.	TRBV5-1	TRBJ2-7	.	CASSLERGEQYF	TGCGCCAGCAGCTTAGAACGGGGCGAGCAGTACTTC
.	TRBV5-1	TRBJ2-7	.	CASSLVGNLFF	TGCGCCAGCAGCTTGGTGGGGAACCTGTTCTTC
.	TRBV5-1	TRBJ2-7	TRBD2	CASRPGLVKYEQYF	TGCGCCAGCAGACCGGGACTAGTGAAATACGAGCAGTACTTC
.	TRBV11-2	TRBJ2-7	.	CASSVGPGVGHEQYF	TGTGCCAGCAGCGTGGGACCGGGAGTCGGCCACGAGCAGTACTTC
.	TRBV7-8	TRBJ2-2	.	CASSLMVGRAGELFF	TGTGCCAGCAGCTTAATGGTGGGCAGGGCCGGGGAGCTGTTTTTT
.	TRBV7-9	TRBJ2-7	.	CASRRVGGGIGYEQYF	TGTGCCAGCAGGAGAGTGGGGGGCGGCATTGGATACGAGCAGTACTTC
.	TRBV25-1	TRBJ1-1	TRBD1	CASSDRGQGTEAFF	TGTGCCAGCAGTGACAGGGGGCAGGGCACTGAAGCTTTCTTT
.	TRBV19	TRBJ2-3	.	CATSGLLSTDTQYF	TGTGCCACTTCGGGACTCTTAAGCACAGATACGCAGTATTTT
.	TRBV11-1	TRBJ2-1	.	CASSLVLVSSSEQFF	TGTGCCAGCAGCTTAGTCCTAGTCAGCTCAAGTGAGCAGTTCTTC
.	TRBV5-4	TRBJ1-1	.	CASSSPKEGGTEAFF	TGTGCCAGCAGCTCCCCCAAAGAGGGCGGCACTGAAGCTTTCTTT
.	TRBV4-3	TRBJ2-7	.	CASSHRLLYEQYF	TGCGCCAGCAGCCATCGACTGCTATACGAGCAGTACTTC
.	TRBV7-2	TRBJ2-4	TRBD1	CASSSMTGNDIQYF	TGTGCCAGCAGCTCAATGACAGGGAACGACATTCAGTACTTC
once	TRBV28	TRBJ2-7	TRBD1	CASSSGTVRYEQYF	TGTGCCAGCAGTTCCGGGACAGTACGCTACGAGCAGTACTTC
.	TRBV4-3	TRBJ1-2	.	CASSQRYTGTGYGYTF	TGCGCCAGCAGCCAGCGATATACAGGGACGGGCTATGGCTACACCTTC
.	TRBV5-1	TRBJ2-5	.	CASSRGQETQYF	TGCGCCAGCAGCCGGGGACAAGAGACCCAGTACTTC
once	TRBV5-4	TRBJ2-5	.	CASSLVPGGPETQYF	TGTGCCAGCAGCTTGGTTCCAGGGGGGCCAGAGACCCAGTACTTC
few	TRBV19	TRBJ1-5	.	CASRNPTGPQHF	TGTGCCAGTAGAAATCCGACGGGGCCCCAGCATTTT
.	TRBV2	TRBJ1-5	.	CASSGGSDSNQPQHF	TGTGCCAGCAGTGGGGGTTCAGATAGCAATCAGCCCCAGCATTTT
.	TRBV5-1	TRBJ1-3	.	CASSLFGASRSGNTIYF	TGCGCCAGCAGCTTGTTCGGGGCTAGTCGCTCTGGAAACACCATATATTTT
.	TRBV28	TRBJ1-2	.	CASRKGGFDYGYTF	TGTGCCAGCAGGAAAGGGGGATTCGACTATGGCTACACCTTC
.	TRBV19	TRBJ2-5	.	CASSTDRQETQYF	TGTGCCAGTAGTACCGACAGACAGGAGACCCAGTACTTC
.	TRBV7-2	TRBJ1-1	.	CASSSAGIMNTEAFF	TGTGCCAGCAGCTCGGCAGGGATTATGAACACTGAAGCTTTCTTT
.	TRBV7-2	TRBJ1-1	TRBD1	CASSPTDRGVMNTEAFF	TGTGCCAGCAGCCCCACGGACAGGGGGGTTATGAACACTGAAGCTTTCTTT
once	TRBV7-3	TRBJ2-5	.	CASSPKGGWETQYF	TGTGCCAGCAGCCCAAAGGGCGGATGGGAGACCCAGTACTTC
.	TRBV7-3	TRBJ2-2	.	CASSGRNTGELFF	TGTGCCAGTTCCGGGAGGAACACCGGGGAGCTGTTTTTT
.	TRBV10-2	TRBJ2-2	.	CASRWLRGDTGELFF	TGCGCCAGCAGATGGTTGAGGGGAGACACCGGGGAGCTGTTTTTT
.	TRBV7-3	TRBJ2-1	.	CASSLAAYNEQFF	TGTGCCAGCAGCTTAGCCGCCTACAATGAGCAGTTCTTC
.	TRBV27	TRBJ2-7	.	CASSSRAKAYEQYF	TGTGCCAGCAGTTCCCGGGCGAAGGCCTACGAGCAGTACTTC
.	TRBV7-8	TRBJ2-1	.	CASSRDGDGNEQFF	TGTGCCAGCAGCCGGGACGGGGATGGCAATGAGCAGTTCTTC
once	TRBV6-6	TRBJ1-2	TRBD1	CASSSTFQGVEGYTF	TGTGCCAGCAGTAGCACATTTCAGGGGGTCGAAGGCTACACCTTC
.	TRBV27	TRBJ1-5	.	CASSFRRDVQPQHF	TGTGCCAGCAGTTTCCGGAGGGATGTACAGCCCCAGCATTTT
.	TRBV7-2	TRBJ1-5	.	CASSSYRGQPQHF	TGTGCCAGCAGCTCTTATAGGGGCCAGCCCCAGCATTTT
.	TRBV6-5	TRBJ2-1	.	CASSYAGSSYNEQFF	TGTGCCAGCAGTTACGCAGGGAGCTCCTACAATGAGCAGTTCTTC
few	TRBV18	TRBJ1-3	.	CASSPRGAKGDTIYF	TGTGCCAGCTCACCCCGTGGGGCGAAGGGCGACACCATATATTTT
.	TRBV19	TRBJ2-1	TRBD1	CASSIGSGGFGEQFF	TGTGCCAGTAGTATAGGGTCAGGGGGCTTTGGAGAGCAGTTCTTC